This T cell receptor (beta chain) was observed in a study of shared clonotypes between healthy human individuals. Comments on this clone: The antigen is unknown.

V gave up 6 bases and J gave up 1 base, with 19 bases separating them. The V gene's germline CDR1 is SQVTM and CDR2 ANQGSEA. The CDR3 totals 16 residues. The study's findings and limits: Naive subsets tended to show greater estimated richness than memory subsets.

Deep was the level used in running the assay. Clones were read by immunoSEQ multiplex PCR, and TCRdb kept only the in-frame ones, dropping some. Among under 2,500,000 clones, approximately 94% were seen once, and the ten largest hold over 0.1%. The sequenced sample consisted of naive CD4+ T cells sorted from blood. Sample subset: CD45RA+ positively selected. The chain carries TRBV29-1 and TRBJ2-1; perhaps TRBD2 as D (6 bases). This TCR was recovered from a man aged 18 to 30 in good health. This CDR3 is CSVPDPSALSYNEQFF. As DNA, the CDR3 is TGCAGCGTACCAGACCCTAGCGCCCTATCCTACAATGAGCAGTTCTTC.